The clone carrying this T cell receptor beta chain was detected many times. What it recognizes is unknown. Cyclophosphamide on days +3 and +4 followed busulfan-fludarabine conditioning and a marrow graft. The CDR3 is 16 amino acids. Trimming left V 4 bases short and J 0 bases short, with 17 bases between. Germline CDR1 SGHDT, CDR2 YYEEEE. Profiling relied on immunoSEQ multiplex PCR, and the TCRdb table lists in-frame clones only, not all of them. The data list roughly 25,000 clones, none observed once; roughly 2% falls to the top ten. These data come from a study of T cells after posttransplantation cyclophosphamide. Broader study findings: Skin or GI-infiltrating T cells shared few TRB sequences with blood. Recipient CMV seropositivity and CMV reactivation strongly tracked TRB clonality. Later post-transplant blood repertoires were often dominated by donor CD8+ memory clones.

V is TRBV5-6 and J is TRBJ2-7, with D possibly being TRBD2 (7 bases). The sequencing here drew on PBMCs, taken after allogeneic stem cell transplant with posttransplant cyclophosphamide. This clonotype originated in a male patient younger than 30 who received an allogeneic stem cell transplant from a related donor, was CMV-positive, and had no GVHD. Some T cells may have come from the graft donor. The CDR3 nucleotides read TGTGCCAGCAGCCCGGGGGGCAGGCCGAGCTCCTACGAGCAGTACTTC. Protein: CASSPGGRPSSYEQYF.